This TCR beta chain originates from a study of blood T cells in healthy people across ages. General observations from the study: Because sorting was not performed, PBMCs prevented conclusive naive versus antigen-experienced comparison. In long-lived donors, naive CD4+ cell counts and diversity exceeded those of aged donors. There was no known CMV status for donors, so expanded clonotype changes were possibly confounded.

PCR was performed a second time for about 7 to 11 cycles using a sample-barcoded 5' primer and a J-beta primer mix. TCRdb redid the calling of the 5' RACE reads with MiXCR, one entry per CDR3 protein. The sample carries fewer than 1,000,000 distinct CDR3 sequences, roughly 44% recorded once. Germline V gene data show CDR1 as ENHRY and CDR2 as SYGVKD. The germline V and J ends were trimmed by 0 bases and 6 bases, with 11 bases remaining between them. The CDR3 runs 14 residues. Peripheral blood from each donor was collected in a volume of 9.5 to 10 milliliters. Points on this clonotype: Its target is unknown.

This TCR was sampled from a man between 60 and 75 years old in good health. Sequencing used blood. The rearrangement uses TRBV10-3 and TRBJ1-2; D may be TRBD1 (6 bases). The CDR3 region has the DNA TGTGCCATCAGTGAGTCGAGCAGGGGAGATGGCTACACCTTC. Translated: CAISESSRGDGYTF.